Listed here is a single TCR beta chain. Its antigen is unknown. Germline lookup yields CDR1 LNHNV and CDR2 YYDKDF (reference sequence). The CDR3 runs to 15 residues. Deletions cut 0 bases from V and 10 bases from J, with 13 bases between. Sequenced by immunoSEQ multiplex PCR; TCRdb stores in-frame clones only, minus some. The table records about 50,000 clones, roughly 91% of them present only once. These data belong to a study of OX40 agonist ivuxolimab in advanced cancers. Study-level points and caveats: Specificity for antigen went undetermined in the expanded peripheral T cells. Fewer expanded clones were found on average in CD4+ than in CD8+ T cells.

The TCR comes from an adult with an advanced solid tumor such as melanoma, head and neck, liver or kidney cancer. Source: CD4+ or CD8+ T cells sorted from blood, taken in a trial of the OX40 agonist ivuxolimab. The chain couples TRBV15 to TRBJ1-6; TRBD1 is a possible D gene (6 bases). The CDR3 sequence: CATSREGGAGSPLHF. The CDR3 DNA is TGTGCCACCAGCAGAGAAGGGGGTGCTGGCTCACCCCTCCACTTT. Full variable domain (outside the CDR3, taken from reference TRBV15 and TRBJ1-6): DAMVIQNPRYQVTQFGKPVTLSCSQTLNHNVMYWYQQKSSQAPKLLFHYYDKDFNNEADTPDNFQSRRPNTSFCFLDIRSPGLGDTAMYLCATSREGGAGSPLHFGNGTRLTVT.